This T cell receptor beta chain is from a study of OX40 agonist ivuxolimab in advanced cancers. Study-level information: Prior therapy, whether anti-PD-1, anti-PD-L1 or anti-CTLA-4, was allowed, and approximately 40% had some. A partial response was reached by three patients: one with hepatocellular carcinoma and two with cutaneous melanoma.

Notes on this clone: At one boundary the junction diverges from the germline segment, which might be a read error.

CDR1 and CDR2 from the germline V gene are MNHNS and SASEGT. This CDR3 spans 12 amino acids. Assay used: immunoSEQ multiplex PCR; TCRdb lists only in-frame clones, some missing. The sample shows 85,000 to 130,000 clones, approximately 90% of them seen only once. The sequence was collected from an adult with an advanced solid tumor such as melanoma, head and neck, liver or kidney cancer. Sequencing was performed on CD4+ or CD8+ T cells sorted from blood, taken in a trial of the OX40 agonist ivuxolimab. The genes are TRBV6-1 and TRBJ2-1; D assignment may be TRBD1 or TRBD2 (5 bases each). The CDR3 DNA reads TGTGCCAGCGGGGACCACTACAATAAGCAGTTCTTC. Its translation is CASGDHYNKQFF.